The clone carrying this TCR beta chain came up once. Antigen specificity is unknown. The sample is drawn from a study of cytomegalovirus exposure and HLA in healthy donors. Looking at the study overall: Unique TCR beta sequences numbering about 100 million came from approximately 180 million T cells in an earlier analysis. Overall study results and limits: Within an earlier analysis, most TCR beta V segments proved productive either about 90% or about 30% of the time.

The primer mix had 60 Vbeta and 13 Jbeta primers. In the study's own analysis: About 11 million of the approximately 80 million unique TCR beta chains counted in a later analysis were shared. The repertoire was sequenced with immunoSEQ multiplex PCR; TCRdb's copy has only in-frame clones and lacks some. That table gives V, J and clone size, and the DNA gave D and trimming. Found here are 110,000 to 150,000 clones, 82% of them singletons; the top ten hold 9.7%. Donors had nominal health at sampling but likely had unrecorded immune exposures. Trimming cost V 0 bases and J 4 bases, with 11 bases left between them. The germline V gene encodes CDR1 SGHDT and CDR2 YYEEEE. There are 16 residues in the CDR3.

V gene TRBV5-6 combines with J gene TRBJ1-6, with D perhaps matching TRBD1 (5 bases). Sequencing was performed on PBMCs. This TCR was recovered from a woman aged 55-70 years in good health and CMV-seropositive. CDR3 sequence (DNA): TGTGCCAGCAGCTTGGCTGGCGCAGGGTATAATTCACCCCTCCACTTT. Protein sequence: CASSLAGAGYNSPLHF.